A single TCR beta chain is shown here with its context. The data were obtained in a study of long-term antiretroviral therapy in people with HIV. Sequencing relied on immunoSEQ assay v3.0, run at survey level. The assay was immunoSEQ multiplex PCR, and TCRdb's table has in-frame clones only and misses some. The table records 25,000 to 30,000 clones, over 80% of them present only once. The germline V gene has CDR1 SGHVS and CDR2 FQNEAQ. The CDR3 is 14 residues long. Deletions cut 2 bases from V and 5 bases from J, with 12 bases between. This chain joins TRBV7-8 and TRBJ1-1, with a tentative D call TRBD1 (5 bases). The sample was unsorted PBMCs, taken around 2.8 years after starting antiretroviral therapy. This clonotype originated in a man aged 25-45 years with HIV. The CDR3 sequence: CASSLKGPGTEAFF. The CDR3 nucleotides are TGTGCCAGCAGCTTAAAGGGGCCCGGAACTGAAGCTTTCTTT.